This T cell receptor (beta chain) emerged from a study of blood T cell repertoires in COVID-19. Overall study context: In each case, the material was cDNA or gDNA derived from T cells, B-cell-depleted T cells, or PBMCs.

V gave up 4 bases and J gave up 6 bases, with 10 bases separating them. CDR3 length: 12 residues. CDR1 and CDR2 from the germline V gene are SGHTS and YDEGEE. As handled by the study authors: Amplification with reference gene primers provided the estimates of nucleated cell counts. The protocol was immunoSEQ multiplex PCR, while the TCRdb copy is restricted to in-frame clones and leaves out a portion. That table is the source of V, J and clone size, and D and trimming were worked out from the DNA. The table lists about 210,000 clones, about nine tenths of them singletons. The V gene is TRBV5-8, the J gene TRBJ1-1; D is undetermined. The sequence was collected from a man in his 70s with acute or convalescent COVID-19. The sequencing sample was made of peripheral blood. CDR3 residues: CASSPRGPEAFF. The CDR3, as DNA: TGTGCCAGCAGCCCTCGCGGGCCTGAAGCTTTCTTT.